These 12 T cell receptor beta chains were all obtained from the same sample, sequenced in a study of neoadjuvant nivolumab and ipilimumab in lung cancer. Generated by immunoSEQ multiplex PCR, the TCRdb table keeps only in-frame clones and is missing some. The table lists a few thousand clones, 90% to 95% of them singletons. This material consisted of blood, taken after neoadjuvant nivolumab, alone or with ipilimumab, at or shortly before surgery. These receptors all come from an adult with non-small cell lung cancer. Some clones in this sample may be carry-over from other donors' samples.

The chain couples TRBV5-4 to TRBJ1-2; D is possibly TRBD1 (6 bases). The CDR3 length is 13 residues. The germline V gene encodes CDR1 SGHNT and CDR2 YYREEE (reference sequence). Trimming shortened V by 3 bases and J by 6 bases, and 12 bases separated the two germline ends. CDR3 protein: CASSSSGQNGYTF. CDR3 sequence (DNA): TGTGCCAGCAGCTCTTCCGGACAGAATGGCTACACCTTC.

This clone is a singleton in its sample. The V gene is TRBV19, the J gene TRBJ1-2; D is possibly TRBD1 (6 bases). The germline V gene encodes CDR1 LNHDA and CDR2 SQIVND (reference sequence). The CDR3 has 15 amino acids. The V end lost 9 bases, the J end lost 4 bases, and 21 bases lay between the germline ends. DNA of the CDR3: TGTGCCAGCCTACCACCGGGACAACAGTCCTATGGCTACACCTTC. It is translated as CASLPPGQQSYGYTF.

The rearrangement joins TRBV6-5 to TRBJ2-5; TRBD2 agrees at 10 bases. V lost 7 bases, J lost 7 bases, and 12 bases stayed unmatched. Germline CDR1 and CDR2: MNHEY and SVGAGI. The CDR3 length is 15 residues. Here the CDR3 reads CASKAGRTSGATQYF. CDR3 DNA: TGTGCCAGCAAGGCAGGACGGACTAGCGGTGCGACCCAGTACTTC.

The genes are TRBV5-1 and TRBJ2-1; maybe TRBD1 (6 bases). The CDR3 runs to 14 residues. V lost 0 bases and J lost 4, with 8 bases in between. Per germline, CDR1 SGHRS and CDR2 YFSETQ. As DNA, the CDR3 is TGCGCCAGCAGCTTGGGACAGGAATACAATGAGCAGTTCTTC. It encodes CASSLGQEYNEQFF.

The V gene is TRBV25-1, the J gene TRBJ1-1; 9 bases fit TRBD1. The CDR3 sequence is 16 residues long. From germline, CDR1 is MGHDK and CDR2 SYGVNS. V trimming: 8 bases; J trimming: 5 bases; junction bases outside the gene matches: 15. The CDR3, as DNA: TGTGCCAGCCAAAAGGGGGGAGGGACAGGGAAGACTGAAGCTTTCTTT. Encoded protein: CASQKGGGTGKTEAFF.

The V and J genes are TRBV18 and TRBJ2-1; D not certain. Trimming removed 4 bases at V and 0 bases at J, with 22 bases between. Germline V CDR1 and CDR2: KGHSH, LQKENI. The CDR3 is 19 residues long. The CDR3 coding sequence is TGTGCCAGCTCACTACCCCTGACGCCTTACAAAAGCTCCTACAATGAGCAGTTCTTC. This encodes CASSLPLTPYKSSYNEQFF. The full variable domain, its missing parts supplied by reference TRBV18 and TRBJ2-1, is NAGVMQNPRHLVRRRGQEARLRCSPMKGHSHVYWYRQLPEEGLKFMVYLQKENIIDESGMPKERFSAEFPKEGPSILRIQQVVRGDSAAYFCASSLPLTPYKSSYNEQFFGPGTRLTVL.

CDR3 sequence reads: CASSYPEREEGDTQYF. In DNA form, the CDR3 reads TGTGCCAGCAGTTACCCCGAACGGGAGGAGGGAGATACGCAGTATTTT. The chain has TRBV6-6 and TRBJ2-3; 7 nucleotides align to TRBD2. V was pared by 2 bases and J by 5 bases, with 10 bases of the junction left unmatched. Germline V gene data show CDR1 as MNHNY and CDR2 as SVGAGI (reference sequence). This CDR3 has 16 amino acids.

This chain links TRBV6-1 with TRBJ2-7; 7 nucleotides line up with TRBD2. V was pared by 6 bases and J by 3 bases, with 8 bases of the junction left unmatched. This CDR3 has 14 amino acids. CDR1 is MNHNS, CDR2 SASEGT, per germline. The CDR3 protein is CASRGRLAFYEQYF. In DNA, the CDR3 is TGTGCCAGCAGGGGTAGACTAGCATTCTACGAGCAGTACTTC.

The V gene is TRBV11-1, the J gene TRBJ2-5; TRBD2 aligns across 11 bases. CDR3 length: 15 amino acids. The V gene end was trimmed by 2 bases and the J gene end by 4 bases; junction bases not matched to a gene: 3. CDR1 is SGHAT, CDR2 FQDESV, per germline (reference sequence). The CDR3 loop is CASSLTSGRGETQYF. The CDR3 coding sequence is TGTGCCAGCAGCTTAACTAGCGGGAGAGGAGAGACCCAGTACTTC.

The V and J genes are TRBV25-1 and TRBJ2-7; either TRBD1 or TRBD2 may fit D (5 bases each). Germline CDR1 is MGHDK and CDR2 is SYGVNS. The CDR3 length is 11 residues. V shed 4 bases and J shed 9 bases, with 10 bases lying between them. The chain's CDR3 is CASSVSGRQYF. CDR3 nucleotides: TGTGCCAGCAGTGTCTCGGGGCGGCAGTACTTC.

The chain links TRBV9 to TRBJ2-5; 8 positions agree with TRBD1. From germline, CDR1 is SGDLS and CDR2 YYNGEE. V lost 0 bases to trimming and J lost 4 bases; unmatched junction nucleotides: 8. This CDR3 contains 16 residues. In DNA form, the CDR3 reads TGTGCCAGCAGCGTAGTCGCAGGGGGCATGGGAGAGACCCAGTACTTC. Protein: CASSVVAGGMGETQYF.

CDR3 region: CASSPGQGLHEQYF. CDR3 DNA: TGTGCCAGCAGCCCGGGACAGGGGTTACACGAGCAGTACTTC. V is TRBV27 and J is TRBJ2-7, with 10 bases that match TRBD1. Germline assignment: CDR1 MNHEY and CDR2 SMNVEV (reference sequence). Unmatched junction bases numbered 7, after V lost 6 bases and J lost 5 bases. The CDR3 has 14 residues.